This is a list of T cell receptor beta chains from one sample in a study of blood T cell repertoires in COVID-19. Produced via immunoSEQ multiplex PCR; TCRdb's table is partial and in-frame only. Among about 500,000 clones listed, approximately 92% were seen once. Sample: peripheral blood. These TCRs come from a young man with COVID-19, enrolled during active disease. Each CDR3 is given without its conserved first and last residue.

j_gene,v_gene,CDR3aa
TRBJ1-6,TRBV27,ASSRTDYNSPLH
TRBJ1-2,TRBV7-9,ASSSPSGTGYGYT
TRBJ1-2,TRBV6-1,ASSGGQGKGIGGYT
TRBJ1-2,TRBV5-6,ASSLDLEGYGYT
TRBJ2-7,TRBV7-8,ASSLGLSYEQY
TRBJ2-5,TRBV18,ASSSAREETQY
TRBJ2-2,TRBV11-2,ASSSGGQVNTGELF
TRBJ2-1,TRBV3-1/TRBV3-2,ASSYRLAGQNEQF
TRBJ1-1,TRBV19,ASSIGNRGEAF
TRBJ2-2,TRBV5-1,ASSLAQGNTGELF
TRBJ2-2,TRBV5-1,ASSDYTGELF
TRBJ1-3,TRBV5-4,ASSTQGQDGHTIY
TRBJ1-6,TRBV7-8,ASRLVLGENSPLH
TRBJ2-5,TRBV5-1,ASSYGTSGRMETQY
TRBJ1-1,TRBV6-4,ASSATYDRGNTEAF
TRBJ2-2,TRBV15,ATSRDLGAGELF
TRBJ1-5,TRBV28,ASSLRSSGVQPQH
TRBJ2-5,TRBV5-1,ASSTNIGTGQETQY
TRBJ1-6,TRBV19,ASRTGADYNSPLH
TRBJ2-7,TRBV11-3,ASTTSGSYGGTYEQY
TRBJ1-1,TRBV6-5,ASRQTGANTEAF
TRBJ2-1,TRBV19,ASSTRRQVSYNEQF